Each of the 15 T cell receptor beta chains below was sequenced from the same sample in a study of STAT3 mutations in large granular lymphocyte leukemia. General study results and limits: Every T-cell large granular lymphocyte leukemia patient had at least one immunodominant TCR beta clonotype.

These receptors' targets are unknown. Sequencing used immunoSEQ multiplex PCR; TCRdb keeps in-frame clones, though not all of them. The sample contains almost 5,500 clones, approximately 51% of which appear only once. Source material: peripheral blood mononuclear cells. Receptor source: a woman in her seventies with T-cell large granular lymphocyte leukemia. Some clones in this sample may be carry-over from other donors' samples.

In its sample, this clone was seen a few times. The V and J genes are TRBV30 and TRBJ1-2; maybe TRBD1 (5 bases). Trimming shortened V by 0 bases and J by 7 bases, and 9 bases separated the two germline ends. The CDR3 extends over 12 amino acids. Germline assignment: CDR1 GTSNPN and CDR2 SVGIG (reference sequence). This chain's CDR3 is CAWSVFGGGYTF. CDR3 in DNA: TGTGCCTGGAGTGTATTTGGGGGTGGCTACACCTTC. Full variable domain (outside the CDR3, taken from reference TRBV30 and TRBJ1-2): SQTIHQWPATLVQPVGSPLSLECTVEGTSNPNLYWYRQAAGRGLQLLFYSVGIGQISSEVPQNLSASRPQDRQFILSSKKLLLSDSGFYLCAWSVFGGGYTFGSGTRLTVV.

The chain couples TRBV11-2 to TRBJ2-7, with 10 bases matching TRBD1. Germline V gives CDR1 SGHAT, CDR2 FQNNGV. Germline trimming cut 4 bases from V and 6 bases from J; bases unmatched to any gene: 9. This CDR3 is 15 amino acids long. CDR3 sequence reads: CASSSSGTGVGEQYF. In DNA form, the CDR3 reads TGTGCCAGCAGCTCGTCCGGGACAGGGGTCGGCGAGCAGTACTTC.

Details on this clone: One junction end disagrees with the germline gene, perhaps due to a read error. The genes are TRBV30 and TRBJ2-3; TRBD1 aligns across 8 bases. From germline, CDR1 is GTSNPN and CDR2 SVGIG (reference sequence). This CDR3 comprises 12 residues. The CDR3 bases are TGTGCCTGGAATTCCGGGACAGGTACGCAGTATTTT. This sequence encodes CAWNSGTGTQYF.

The chain is built from TRBV27 and TRBJ2-7; 11 bases agree with TRBD2. Per germline, CDR1 MNHEY and CDR2 SMNVEV (reference sequence). The CDR3 is 16 amino acids. The ends lost 4 bases at V and 4 bases at J; junction bases unmatched: 9. This chain's CDR3 is CASSSTLAGGEYEQYF. DNA for the CDR3: TGTGCCAGCAGTTCTACCCTAGCGGGAGGCGAGTACGAGCAGTACTTC.

The rearrangement uses TRBV29-1 and TRBJ1-5, with D perhaps matching TRBD1 (6 bases). The V gene's germline CDR1 is SQVTM and CDR2 ANQGSEA. V was trimmed by 7 bases and J by 0 bases, leaving 13 bases between them. The CDR3 extends over 14 amino acids. The CDR3 is CSAGDSNSNQPQHF. CDR3 sequence (DNA): TGCAGCGCAGGGGACTCTAATAGCAATCAGCCCCAGCATTTT.

The sample holds a few counts of this clone. CDR3 coding DNA: TGTGCCAGCAGCTTACCGACAGGGGTATCCTACAATGAGCAGTTCTTC. Encoded protein: CASSLPTGVSYNEQFF. This rearrangement joins TRBV7-2 to TRBJ2-1; TRBD1 matches at 8 bases. Per germline, CDR1 SGHTA and CDR2 FQGNSA. The CDR3 length is 16 residues. J was trimmed by 1 base and V by 2 bases; bases with no gene match: 4.

The chain couples TRBV7-2 to TRBJ2-1, with 9 nucleotides matching TRBD1. V gave up 4 bases and J gave up 6 bases; unmatched junction bases: 4. CDR3 length: 14 residues. Germline V CDR1 and CDR2: SGHTA, FQGNSA. This chain's CDR3 is CASSSGQGSNEQFF. The CDR3 nucleotides are TGTGCCAGCAGCTCCGGACAGGGGAGCAATGAGCAGTTCTTC.

This clone was recorded a few times. The genes are TRBV7-3 and TRBJ2-1, with a weak D call TRBD2 (6 bases). Between the trimmed V and J ends, which lost 1 base and 0 bases, there was a span of 10 bases. The CDR3 runs to 16 residues. Per germline, CDR1 SGHTA and CDR2 FQGTGA. DNA of the CDR3: TGTGCCAGCAGCTTAATTGCGGGAACCTCCTACAATGAGCAGTTCTTC. This codes for CASSLIAGTSYNEQFF.

The chain has TRBV2 and TRBJ2-7; 8 nucleotides agree with TRBD2. Germline-derived CDR1 and CDR2 are SNHLY and FYNNEI. The CDR3 totals 17 residues. With 2 bases clipped from V and 0 bases from J, the junction kept 9 bases outside the gene matches. CDR3: CASSEFSGKGTSYEQYF. DNA of the CDR3: TGTGCCAGCAGTGAATTTAGCGGGAAAGGTACCTCCTACGAGCAGTACTTC.

The rearrangement links TRBV28 to TRBJ2-7, with TRBD1 matching over 7 bases. The CDR3 spans 12 residues. The V gene end was trimmed by 6 bases and the J gene end by 10 bases; junction bases not matched to a gene: 9. The germline V gene has CDR1 MDHEN and CDR2 SYDVKM. The CDR3 protein is CASSQQGSLQYF. CDR3 sequence (DNA): TGTGCCAGCAGCCAACAGGGGAGCTTACAGTACTTC.

The chain carries TRBV12-5 and TRBJ2-3, with 9 bases matching TRBD1. The CDR3 totals 14 residues. CDR1 LGHNT and CDR2 FRNRAP come from the germline V gene. V lost 6 bases to trimming and J lost 4 bases; unmatched junction nucleotides: 5. The chain's CDR3 is CASGLTGGADTQYF. In DNA form, the CDR3 reads TGTGCTAGTGGGCTCACAGGGGGCGCAGATACGCAGTATTTT.

CDR3 DNA sequence: TGTGCCAGCAGCTTAGTGCACAATGAGCAGTTCTTC. Encoded protein: CASSLVHNEQFF. The rearrangement links TRBV7-9 to TRBJ2-1; D is ambiguous. The germline V and J ends were trimmed by 1 base and 5 bases, with 3 bases remaining between them. The CDR3 runs to 12 residues. Germline-derived CDR1 and CDR2 are SEHNR and FQNEAQ (reference sequence).

This clone was detected once. The rearrangement uses TRBV29-1 and TRBJ2-2, with 8 bases fitting TRBD2. Per germline, CDR1 SQVTM and CDR2 ANQGSEA. J was trimmed by 8 bases and V by 4 bases; bases with no gene match: 6. The CDR3 covers 13 residues. CDR3 DNA sequence: TGCAGCGTTGCATCGGGAGGGGTAGGGGAGCTGTTTTTT. Protein: CSVASGGVGELFF.

The table lists this clone with a few counts. V gene TRBV7-9 combines with J gene TRBJ2-7, with 7 positions matching TRBD1. The J segment lost 2 bases and the V segment lost 1 base, leaving 5 bases of the junction unmatched. CDR1 is SEHNR, CDR2 FQNEAQ, per germline (reference sequence). The CDR3 is made up of 15 amino acids. The CDR3 loop is CASSLGSGGAYEQYF. DNA of the CDR3: TGTGCCAGCAGCTTAGGATCAGGGGGTGCCTACGAGCAGTACTTC.

The V and J genes are TRBV6-5 and TRBJ2-7; 7 nucleotides line up with TRBD2. Germline V gene lookup returns CDR1 MNHEY and CDR2 SVGAGI. V lost 6 bases and J lost 7; bases outside the gene matches: 9. The CDR3 extends over 13 amino acids. CDR3 in DNA: TGTGCCAGCAGCCCAGGGAGGGGAAGTGAGCAGTACTTC. Amino acid sequence: CASSPGRGSEQYF.